The rows below give T cell receptor beta chains drawn from one sample of a study of molecular identifiers for immune sequencing clone quantification. In TCRdb, the PCR reads were re-called with MiXCR into one record per CDR3 protein. The table has more than 450,000 distinct CDR3 sequences, over 20% seen once; the top ten hold about 0.84%. The material sequenced was naive CD8+ T cells from blood, with Jurkat cell RNA spiked in. These receptors originate from a human donor in good health. Some libraries in this study had Jurkat cell RNA spiked in. Each CDR3 is given with its conserved first and last residue. The D gene is left open where the match is weak. Clone size appears in some rows only: once, few, many, or a class for an expanded clone.

v_call,clone_size,d_call,j_call,cdr3_aa,cdr3_nt
TRBV27,.,.,TRBJ2-7,CASSFGALGEQYF,TGTGCCAGCAGTTTTGGGGCCCTGGGGGAGCAGTACTTC
TRBV6-2/TRBV6-3,many,.,TRBJ1-1,CASAKGSTEAFF,TGTGCCAGCGCGAAGGGGAGCACTGAAGCTTTCTTT
TRBV28,few,TRBD1,TRBJ1-2,CASSLSTGGVYGYTF,TGTGCCAGCAGTTTATCCACAGGGGGGGTTTATGGCTACACCTTC
TRBV7-9,many,TRBD1,TRBJ1-5,CASSSPGQGEPQHF,TGTGCCAGCAGTTCACCGGGACAGGGCGAGCCCCAGCATTTT
TRBV9,many,TRBD1,TRBJ2-2,CASSPLQGASGELFF,TGTGCCAGCAGCCCCTTACAGGGGGCGTCCGGGGAGCTGTTTTTT
TRBV19,.,.,TRBJ1-5,CASSIWAYSNQPQHF,TGTGCCAGTAGTATTTGGGCTTATAGCAATCAGCCCCAGCATTTT
TRBV12-3/TRBV12-4,few,TRBD2,TRBJ2-1,CASRPRTSSPNEQFF,TGTGCCAGCAGGCCAAGGACTAGCTCCCCAAATGAGCAGTTCTTC
TRBV30,many,.,TRBJ1-5,CAWAERGPSNQPQHF,TGTGCCTGGGCTGAGCGGGGACCAAGCAATCAGCCCCAGCATTTT
TRBV2,few,TRBD1,TRBJ1-1,CAGSFARGRNTEAFF,TGTGCCGGCAGTTTCGCCAGGGGGCGTAACACTGAAGCTTTCTTT
TRBV4-1,.,.,TRBJ2-7,CASSQGGQPNSYEQYF,TGCGCCAGCAGCCAAGGGGGGCAACCAAACTCCTACGAGCAGTACTTC
TRBV5-4,many,.,TRBJ2-3,CASSLALTGPSTDTQYF,TGTGCCAGCAGCTTGGCCCTGACAGGACCCAGCACAGATACGCAGTATTTT
TRBV7-9,many,.,TRBJ1-1,CASTPEGGAVDEVFF,TGTGCCAGCACCCCTGAAGGAGGGGCAGTCGACGAAGTTTTCTTT
TRBV5-5,many,TRBD1,TRBJ2-7,CASSPTGISYEQYF,TGTGCCAGCAGCCCGACAGGGATCTCCTACGAGCAGTACTTC
TRBV24-1,.,TRBD2,TRBJ2-2,CATGDPREGDTGELFF,TGTGCCACCGGTGATCCCCGGGAGGGGGACACCGGGGAGCTGTTTTTT
TRBV29-1,.,.,TRBJ2-5,CSVGGGGGDTQETQYF,TGCAGCGTTGGGGGTGGGGGCGGTGATACCCAAGAGACCCAGTACTTC
TRBV27,.,.,TRBJ1-5,CASSLSMGRYNRPQHF,TGTGCCAGCAGTTTATCGATGGGGAGGTACAATCGGCCCCAGCATTTT
TRBV5-3,.,.,TRBJ2-1,CASSSSDSPLYNEQFF,TGCGCCAGCAGCAGTAGCGACAGTCCCCTTTACAATGAGCAGTTCTTC
TRBV6-1,many,.,TRBJ2-7,CASSEPGRGAYEQYF,TGTGCCAGCAGTGAACCCGGCAGGGGGGCATACGAGCAGTACTTC
TRBV14,many,.,TRBJ2-4,CASSPTLAKNIQYF,TGTGCCAGCAGCCCTACATTAGCCAAAAACATTCAGTACTTC
TRBV4-3,many,TRBD1,TRBJ2-3,CASSQHGQGTSTDTQYF,TGCGCCAGCAGCCAACACGGACAGGGAACGAGCACAGATACGCAGTATTTT
TRBV9,.,.,TRBJ2-7,CASSVEAESYEQYF,TGTGCCAGCAGCGTAGAGGCCGAGTCCTACGAGCAGTACTTC
TRBV6-9,.,.,TRBJ1-1,CASSYSAANTVAFF,TGTGCCAGCAGTTATTCGGCAGCCAACACTGTAGCTTTCTTT
TRBV29-1,many,TRBD1,TRBJ1-1,CSVGVAGGEAFF,TGCAGCGTGGGGGTGGCAGGGGGGGAAGCTTTCTTT